This T cell receptor beta chain was observed in a study of T cells in localized non-small cell lung cancer. In germline, CDR1 is WSHSY, CDR2 SAAADI. The CDR3 extends over 19 amino acids. V was trimmed by 5 bases and J by 0 bases, leaving 23 bases between them. The table came from immunoSEQ multiplex PCR; TCRdb's copy has only in-frame clones and leaves some out. The table shows 21,000 or so clones, with 70% to 90% occurring only once. V and J are TRBV10-2 and TRBJ2-1; tentatively, D is TRBD2 (6 bases). The sequencing here drew on peripheral blood mononuclear cells, taken before any cancer treatment. The TCR was taken from a male donor older than 55 with stage II lung adenocarcinoma. The CDR3 coding sequence is TGCGCCAGCAGTTGGAGCCCGACTAGGGACGTAAGCTCCTACAATGAGCAGTTCTTC. It yields the protein CASSWSPTRDVSSYNEQFF.